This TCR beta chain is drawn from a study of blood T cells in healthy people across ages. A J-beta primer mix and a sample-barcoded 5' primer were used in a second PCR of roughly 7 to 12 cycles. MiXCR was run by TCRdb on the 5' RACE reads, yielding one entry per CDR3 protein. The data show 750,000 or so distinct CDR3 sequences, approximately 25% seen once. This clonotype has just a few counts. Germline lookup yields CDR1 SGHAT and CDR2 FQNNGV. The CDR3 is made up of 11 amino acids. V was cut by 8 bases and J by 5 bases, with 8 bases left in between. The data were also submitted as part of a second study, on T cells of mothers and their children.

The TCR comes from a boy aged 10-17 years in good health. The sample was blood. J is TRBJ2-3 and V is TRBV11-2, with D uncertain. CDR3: CASGLLDTQYF. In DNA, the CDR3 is TGTGCCAGCGGCCTTTTAGATACGCAGTATTTT.